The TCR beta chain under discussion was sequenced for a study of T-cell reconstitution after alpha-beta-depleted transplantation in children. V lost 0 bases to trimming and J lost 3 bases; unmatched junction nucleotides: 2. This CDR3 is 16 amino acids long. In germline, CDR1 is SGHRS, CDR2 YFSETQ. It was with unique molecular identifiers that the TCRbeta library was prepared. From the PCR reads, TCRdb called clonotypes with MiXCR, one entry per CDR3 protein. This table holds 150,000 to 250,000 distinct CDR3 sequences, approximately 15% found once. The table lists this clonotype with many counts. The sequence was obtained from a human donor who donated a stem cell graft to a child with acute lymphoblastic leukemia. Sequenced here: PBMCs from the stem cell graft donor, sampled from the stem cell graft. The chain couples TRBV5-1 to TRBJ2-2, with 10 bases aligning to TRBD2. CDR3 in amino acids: CASSLAGTSDTGELFF. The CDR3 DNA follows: TGCGCCAGCAGCTTGGCGGGGACTAGCGACACCGGGGAGCTGTTTTTT.